The 25 T cell receptor beta chains reported below all come from one sample, sequenced in a study of blood T cell repertoires in COVID-19. Method: immunoSEQ multiplex PCR; TCRdb's copy keeps in-frame clones and lacks some. The sample holds about 140,000 clones, over 70% seen once. The material sequenced was peripheral blood. These receptors were taken from a middle-aged man who had recovered from COVID-19.

The V call is TRBV15, the J call TRBJ2-1, with 7 bases aligning to TRBD1. The V and J ends lost 4 bases and 2 bases, in that order; junction bases with no gene match: 5. The germline V gene has CDR1 LNHNV and CDR2 YYDKDF (reference sequence). This CDR3 contains 15 residues. The CDR3 spells CATSKSGTAYNEQFF. DNA for the CDR3: TGTGCCACCAGCAAATCCGGGACAGCCTACAATGAGCAGTTCTTC.

The J gene is TRBJ2-3, the V gene TRBV6-5, with D maybe TRBD2 (6 bases). Trimming left V 5 bases short and J 2 bases short, with 8 bases between. Germline-derived CDR1 and CDR2 are MNHEY and SVGAGI. The CDR3 has 13 residues. CDR3 coding DNA: TGTGCCAGCAGTCGGGACTTCACAGATACGCAGTATTTT. Residues: CASSRDFTDTQYF.

The rearrangement links TRBV30 to TRBJ2-7; D is possibly TRBD2 (5 bases). The CDR3 loop spans 12 amino acids. Trimming removed 0 bases from V and 7 bases from J, with 10 bases in between. The germline CDR1 and CDR2 sequences are GTSNPN and SVGIG (reference sequence). CDR3 residues: CAWSVLGDEQYF. CDR3 DNA: TGTGCCTGGAGTGTACTCGGGGATGAGCAGTACTTC.

The chain couples TRBV6-2 or TRBV6-3 to TRBJ2-5; 7 bases agree with TRBD2. The CDR3 consists of 16 residues. The germline V gene has CDR1 MNHEY and CDR2 SVGEGT. The trim removed 5 bases at V and 0 bases at J, leaving 9 bases unmatched. The chain's CDR3 is CASSSPGLSYQETQYF. CDR3 nucleotide sequence: TGTGCCAGCAGTAGCCCGGGACTATCGTACCAAGAGACCCAGTACTTC.

The chain couples TRBV19 to TRBJ2-1; TRBD2 agrees at 11 bases. CDR1 LNHDA and CDR2 SQIVND come from the germline V gene (reference sequence). The CDR3 contains 15 residues. The trim removed 3 bases at V and 10 bases at J, leaving 8 bases unmatched. CDR3 DNA sequence: TGTGCCAGTAGTATTCTTAGCGGGGGGGCCCGGGAGCAGTTCTTC. Its protein product is CASSILSGGAREQFF.

The rearrangement joins TRBV29-1 to TRBJ2-7, with D possibly TRBD2 on 5 matching bases. V lost 7 bases and J lost 6, with 19 bases in between. CDR3 length: 13 amino acids. The V gene's germline CDR1 is SQVTM and CDR2 ANQGSEA. The CDR3 DNA reads as TGCAGCGGCCGGATGAACCTCGCGGGCGAGCAGTACTTC. Amino acid sequence: CSGRMNLAGEQYF.

This clone was seen only once. This chain links TRBV14 with TRBJ2-7; weak D call: TRBD1 (5 bases). This CDR3 has 12 residues. Deletions cut 4 bases from V and 6 bases from J, with 10 bases between. CDR1 is SGHDN, CDR2 FVKESK, per germline. CDR3 protein: CASSPQDREQYF. CDR3 DNA sequence: TGTGCCAGCAGCCCACAGGACCGCGAGCAGTACTTC.

A single count supports this clone. V and J are TRBV5-1 and TRBJ2-5; 13 nucleotides align to TRBD2. This CDR3 spans 16 amino acids. The germline V gene encodes CDR1 SGHRS and CDR2 YFSETQ. The V and J ends lost 4 bases and 5 bases, in that order; junction bases with no gene match: 8. CDR3 loop: CASSPGTSGAQETQYF. CDR3 nucleotide sequence: TGCGCCAGCAGCCCAGGGACTAGCGGGGCTCAGGAGACCCAGTACTTC.

The count of this clone is one. The rearrangement uses TRBV11-1 and TRBJ2-3; TRBD1 agrees at 8 bases. Per germline, CDR1 SGHAT and CDR2 FQDESV (reference sequence). The junction had 1 base not matched to a gene; V was cut back by 2 bases and J by 3 bases. CDR3 length: 14 residues. CDR3 bases: TGTGCCAGCAGCTTACGACAGGGGACAGATACGCAGTATTTT. Its protein is CASSLRQGTDTQYF.

The V and J genes are TRBV19 and TRBJ1-5; D unresolved. The V gene's germline CDR1 is LNHDA and CDR2 SQIVND (reference sequence). Trimming left V 3 bases short and J 7 bases short, with 10 bases between. This CDR3 is built from 13 residues. The CDR3 DNA follows: TGTGCCAGTAGTATGTCCCGTGGCCAGCCCCAGCATTTT. Translation gives CASSMSRGQPQHF.

V gene TRBV12-3 or TRBV12-4 combines with J gene TRBJ2-7, with D unclear. This CDR3 contains 13 residues. The V gene lost 7 bases and the J gene lost 1 base, with 11 bases spanning the gap. The CDR3 coding sequence is TGTGCCAGCACCCCACTCGGGTCCTACGAGCAGTACTTC. The encoded protein is CASTPLGSYEQYF.

V gene TRBV5-1 combines with J gene TRBJ1-2; D is possibly TRBD1 (5 bases). CDR1 is SGHRS and CDR2 is YFSETQ in the germline V gene. The CDR3 is 13 residues long. V was cut by 1 base and J by 6 bases, with 10 bases left in between. CDR3 region: CASSLSGGNGYTF. The CDR3 nucleotides are TGCGCCAGCAGCTTGAGCGGGGGGAATGGCTACACCTTC.

The V and J genes are TRBV5-4 and TRBJ1-2; 11 nucleotides align to TRBD1. Germline-derived CDR1 and CDR2 are SGHNT and YYREEE (reference sequence). V lost 4 bases to trimming and J lost 7 bases; unmatched junction nucleotides: 12. This CDR3 region has 16 residues. The CDR3 nucleotides read TGTGCCAGCAGCGCTCCGGGACAGGGGGATCGGAGTGGCTACACCTTC. It translates to CASSAPGQGDRSGYTF. The complete variable domain, with remaining parts taken from reference TRBV5-4 and TRBJ1-2, reads ETGVTQSPTHLIKTRGQQVTLRCSSQSGHNTVSWYQQALGQGPQFIFQYYREEENGRGNFPPRFSGLQFPNYSSELNVNALELDDSALYLCASSAPGQGDRSGYTFGSGTRLTVV.

This sequence joins TRBV19 and TRBJ2-7, with TRBD1 as a possible D gene (6 bases). Trimming took off 4 bases at V and 0 bases at J, with 10 bases between the two ends. The CDR3 is made up of 14 amino acids. From germline, CDR1 is LNHDA and CDR2 SQIVND (reference sequence). The CDR3 spells CASSRTASSYEQYF. In DNA, the CDR3 is TGTGCCAGTAGTAGGACAGCTAGCTCCTACGAGCAGTACTTC.

This chain connects TRBV7-2 to TRBJ2-4, with D perhaps matching TRBD1 (6 bases). The CDR3 sequence is 17 residues long. CDR1 and CDR2 (germline): SGHTA, FQGNSA. Trimming took off 1 base at V and 1 base at J, with 14 bases between the two ends. CDR3 residues: CASSLVWDKGAKNIQYF. The CDR3, as DNA: TGTGCCAGCAGCTTAGTATGGGACAAGGGCGCCAAAAACATTCAGTACTTC.

The sample holds a few counts of this clone. The CDR3 DNA follows: TGTGCCAGTAGTATAACCGGGACAGGGGGAAACACCGGGGAGCTGTTTTTT. This encodes CASSITGTGGNTGELFF. The gene calls are TRBV19 and TRBJ2-2, with TRBD1 matching over 11 bases. CDR1 LNHDA and CDR2 SQIVND come from the germline V gene (reference sequence). This CDR3 has 17 residues. V was clipped by 2 bases and J by 2 bases; unmatched bases: 4.

The V gene is TRBV10-3, the J gene TRBJ1-5, with 9 nucleotides matching TRBD1. This CDR3 region has 14 residues. V lost 4 bases, J lost 7 bases, and 5 bases stayed unmatched. Per germline, CDR1 ENHRY and CDR2 SYGVKD. The CDR3 sequence: CAISAGDRAQPQHF. The CDR3 DNA sequence: TGTGCCATCAGTGCAGGGGACAGGGCCCAGCCCCAGCATTTT.

Only a few counts were recorded for this clone. The chain carries TRBV2 and TRBJ2-7; D may be TRBD2 (5 bases). The CDR3 totals 13 residues. Trimming cost V 9 bases and J 5 bases, with 17 bases left between them. From germline, CDR1 is SNHLY and CDR2 FYNNEI. The CDR3 loop is CASQTGLADEQYF. The DNA for the CDR3 is TGTGCCAGTCAAACGGGCCTAGCAGACGAGCAGTACTTC. Combining the CDR3 with reference TRBV2 and TRBJ2-7 gives the whole variable domain EPEVTQTPSHQVTQMGQEVILRCVPISNHLYFYWYRQILGQKVEFLVSFYNNEISEKSEIFDDQFSVERPDGSNFTLKIRSTKLEDSAMYFCASQTGLADEQYFGPGTRLTVT.

This chain links TRBV12-3 or TRBV12-4 with TRBJ1-1, with D perhaps TRBD1 (5 bases). V lost 5 bases, J lost 6 bases, and 13 bases lay in between. This CDR3 contains 13 residues. CDR3 in amino acids: CASSPRGGSEAFF. In DNA, the CDR3 is TGTGCCAGCAGTCCTAGGGGAGGTTCTGAAGCTTTCTTT.

The chain joins TRBV30 to TRBJ2-2, with 10 nucleotides matching TRBD2. Germline CDR1 is GTSNPN and CDR2 is SVGIG (reference sequence). The CDR3 sequence is 15 residues long. The J segment lost 5 bases and the V segment lost 0 bases, leaving 3 bases of the junction unmatched. The CDR3 DNA is TGTGCCTGGAGTGTGAAACTAGCGGGGACCGGGGAGCTGTTTTTT. Its translation: CAWSVKLAGTGELFF.

The chain links TRBV11-2 to TRBJ2-5, with D hard to call. Germline V gives CDR1 SGHAT, CDR2 FQNNGV. The V end was cut by 7 bases, the J end by 4 bases, with 16 bases between. The CDR3 sequence is 14 residues long. Here the CDR3 reads CASNLDRVGETQYF. In DNA, the CDR3 is TGTGCCAGCAACCTCGATCGGGTAGGAGAGACCCAGTACTTC.

The chain couples TRBV12-3 or TRBV12-4 to TRBJ2-1; no clear D. This CDR3 is built from 13 residues. Trimming removed 5 bases from V and 4 bases from J, with 9 bases in between. The CDR3 region has the DNA TGTGCCAGCAGTCTTCCGGTTTACAATGAGCAGTTCTTC. Its translation: CASSLPVYNEQFF.

The chain uses TRBV6-2 or TRBV6-3 and TRBJ1-1; 7 bases match TRBD1. The V gene end was trimmed by 0 bases and the J gene end by 5 bases; junction bases not matched to a gene: 12. Germline V gives CDR1 MNHEY, CDR2 SVGEGT. There are 17 residues in the CDR3. The CDR3 protein is CASSYSRQGRTRTEAFF. In DNA form, the CDR3 reads TGTGCCAGCAGTTACTCTCGACAGGGAAGGACGAGGACTGAAGCTTTCTTT.

The chain couples TRBV19 to TRBJ1-6; 10 bases are shared with TRBD1. V trimming: 4 bases; J trimming: 14 bases; junction bases outside the gene matches: 14. Germline loops: CDR1 LNHDA, CDR2 SQIVND (reference sequence). The CDR3 is made up of 16 amino acids. The CDR3 nucleotides are TGTGCCAGTAGTAGACAGGGGGCAAAGCCGGGGTCCGCCCTCCACTTT. The encoded protein is CASSRQGAKPGSALHF. The full variable domain, in which reference TRBV19 and TRBJ1-6 provide the parts outside the CDR3, is DGGITQSPKYLFRKEGQNVTLSCEQNLNHDAMYWYRQDPGQGLRLIYYSQIVNDFQKGDIAEGYSVSREKKESFPLTVTSAQKNPTAFYLCASSRQGAKPGSALHFGNGTRLTVT.

In this sample, this clone turned up once. This chain connects TRBV29-1 to TRBJ1-4, with D possibly being TRBD1 (6 bases). Germline CDR1 SQVTM, CDR2 ANQGSEA. This CDR3 spans 13 amino acids. V was pared by 7 bases and J by 2 bases, with 11 bases between. The CDR3 spells CSAAQGTNEKLFF. In DNA form, the CDR3 reads TGCAGCGCGGCACAGGGTACTAATGAAAAACTGTTTTTT.